These T cell receptor beta chains were read from a single sample in a study of blood T cell repertoires in COVID-19. TCRdb keeps only in-frame clones here, not all; method: immunoSEQ multiplex PCR. This table holds 250,000 to 300,000 clones, about nine tenths found once. Sequences were obtained from peripheral blood. These receptors came from a woman in her 30s with COVID-19, enrolled during active disease. Both conserved end residues are part of each CDR3. The D gene is left open where the match is weak.

- | TRBV6-2/TRBV6-3 | CASSQTLGGVSNQPQHF
- | TRBV19 | CASSPRQAPTYEQYF
TRBD1 | TRBV19 | CASSIGTGTGYEKLFF
- | TRBV25-1 | CASRQDTANYGYTF
TRBD1 | TRBV5-6 | CASSVPGQGTNEKLFF
- | TRBV27 | CASSLLTGTLLPDEQYF
TRBD1 | TRBV2 | CARRNRGGYTF
- | TRBV10-1 | CASSDRFQGWETQYF
- | TRBV19 | CASSMAFGTPNQPQHF
- | TRBV11-3 | CASSLEDTQYF
- | TRBV29-1 | CSVGGDNQPQHF
- | TRBV11-1 | CASSPTGGYRETQYF
- | TRBV18 | CASSPTDGNQPQHF
- | TRBV11-2 | CAGEEGGYTF
TRBD1 | TRBV9 | CASSPRPGQGVWGYGYTF
- | TRBV28 | CASSLGPLGGETDTQYF
- | TRBV10-3 | CAISGNSNGEQFF
TRBD1 | TRBV7-9 | CASSLAQTGGDYGYTF
- | TRBV6-5 | CASSWVSTDRNTEAFF
TRBD2 | TRBV3-1/TRBV3-2 | CASSQRLAGSTDTQYF
- | TRBV19 | CASSEGVSGEQYF
TRBD1 | TRBV28 | CASSSPRQGAPNYGYTF
- | TRBV12-5 | CASGLVLGMNTEAFF
TRBD1 | TRBV7-8 | CASSSNDRVQYTEAFF
- | TRBV30 | CAWSPGRSNQPQHF
TRBD1 | TRBV5-5 | CASSLVAGGGEKLFF
- | TRBV18 | CASSPPSGGNQPQHF
TRBD1 | TRBV5-1 | CASSPGTVGNQPQHF
TRBD1 | TRBV27 | CASSWGTGSSPLHF
TRBD2 | TRBV28 | CASTSSGSSYNEQFF
TRBD2 | TRBV29-1 | CSVAGEGTYEQYF
TRBD1 | TRBV4-2 | CASSPGTGGSNYGYTF
- | TRBV7-9 | CASSLGASYNEQFF
- | TRBV25-1 | CASRGEGGQPQHF
TRBD1 | TRBV5-8 | CASSLERGLAGARYGYTF
- | TRBV6-5 | CASSPDSSGNTIYF
TRBD1 | TRBV11-2 | CASSIGQGTSPLHF
TRBD1 | TRBV4-2 | CASSPLMDRGLMNTEAFF
TRBD2 | TRBV3-1/TRBV3-2 | CASSHGTSGHATDTQYF
TRBD1 | TRBV2 | CASGLTGVEGYTF
TRBD1 | TRBV6-5 | CASIGTDRGYQPQHF
TRBD1 | TRBV19 | CASNVGTGDSNTEAFF
- | TRBV6-5 | CASRTVLSSYEQYF
TRBD2 | TRBV30 | CAWSSGSSYEQYF
TRBD2 | TRBV24-1 | CATSDFGAGEEDTQYF
- | TRBV9 | CASSIRQELNTEAFF
TRBD2 | TRBV11-3 | CASSAGPTDTQYF
TRBD2 | TRBV5-6 | CASSLASISGSSYEQYF
- | TRBV2 | CASRSTGETQYF
- | TRBV27 | CASSLRAGIKNSPLHF